Listed below are T cell receptor beta chains from one sample, sequenced in a study of radiotherapy plus CTLA-4 blockade in lung cancer. The assay was immunoSEQ multiplex PCR, and TCRdb's table has in-frame clones only and misses some. The repertoire holds some 71,000 clones, 70% to 80% seen once, with around a sixth in the top ten. The sequencing here drew on peripheral blood, taken from a patient treated with radiotherapy plus ipilimumab. The receptor set was obtained from a human donor with non-small cell lung cancer whose response to radiotherapy plus ipilimumab could not be evaluated. Some clones in this sample may be carry-over from other donors' samples. CDR3s include the opening cysteine and the closing phenylalanine or tryptophan. The D gene is left open where the match is weak. Clone size is stated in some rows and not others, as once, few, many or a class when expanded.

CASSLGGGRTDTQYF TGTGCCAGCAGCTTAGGAGGGGGACGCACAGATACGCAGTATTTT NA TRBV11-2 NA TRBJ2-3
CASSARPPQGYNSPLHF TGTGCCAGCAGTGCTCGGCCACCTCAGGGCTATAATTCACCCCTCCACTTT NA TRBV28 NA TRBJ1-6
CASSLVWGASSYNEQFF TGCGCCAGCAGCTTGGTTTGGGGAGCCAGCTCCTACAATGAGCAGTTCTTC NA TRBV5-1 NA TRBJ2-1
CASSQQGYEQYF TGCGCCAGCAGCCAACAGGGATACGAGCAGTACTTC NA TRBV5-1 NA TRBJ2-7
CAWRPSIGTGFLGYGYTF TGTGCCTGGAGGCCCTCCATAGGGACAGGATTTTTGGGCTATGGCTACACCTTC NA TRBV30 TRBD1 TRBJ1-2
CASSSSNSGYEQYF TGTGCCAGCAGCTCTAGCAATTCGGGCTACGAGCAGTACTTC NA TRBV7-2 NA TRBJ2-7
CASSTSGGGGAYEQYF TGTGCCAGCAGTACATCGGGCGGCGGGGGGGCCTACGAGCAGTACTTC few TRBV28 TRBD2 TRBJ2-7
CASSSGGLHTEAFF TGTGCCAGCAGTTCAGGGGGGCTCCACACTGAAGCTTTCTTT NA TRBV6-5 TRBD1 TRBJ1-1
CASSDRDYTEAFF TGTGCCAGCAGCGACAGGGATTACACTGAAGCTTTCTTT NA TRBV9 NA TRBJ1-1
CASSLGTGGRQPQHF TGCGCCAGCAGCTTGGGGACAGGGGGACGTCAGCCCCAGCATTTT NA TRBV5-1 TRBD1 TRBJ1-5
CASLGVRYGYTF TGTGCCAGCCTCGGGGTTCGCTATGGCTACACCTTC NA TRBV6-6 NA TRBJ1-2
CASSLATGTTEQFF TGTGCCAGCAGCTTAGCGACCGGGACAACCGAGCAGTTCTTC NA TRBV7-2 NA TRBJ2-1
CASSPTSLPYEQYF TGTGCCAGCAGCCCGACTAGCCTTCCGTACGAGCAGTACTTC NA TRBV7-6 TRBD2 TRBJ2-7